A selection of T cell receptor beta chains follows, all from one sample in a study of cytomegalovirus exposure and HLA in healthy donors. Method: immunoSEQ multiplex PCR; TCRdb's copy keeps in-frame clones and lacks some. Among under 150,000 clones listed, 85% to 90% were seen once. Source material: PBMCs. Source of these receptors: a young man in good health and CMV-seronegative. The CDR3 runs from the conserved cysteine through the conserved F or W. D genes are given only for firm matches. The size field is filled for only some rows; it gives once, few, many or a size class.

clone size: .
J gene: TRBJ1-2
V gene: TRBV14
D gene: TRBD1
CDR3 protein: CASSPRTGGHGYTF

clone size: .
J gene: TRBJ2-7
V gene: TRBV28
D gene: .
CDR3 protein: CASSQGAQGSHEQYF

clone size: .
J gene: TRBJ2-5
V gene: TRBV16
D gene: TRBD1
CDR3 protein: CASSPWGQELTQYF

clone size: .
J gene: TRBJ1-1
V gene: TRBV7-2
D gene: .
CDR3 protein: CASSLSWQAAFF

clone size: .
J gene: TRBJ2-7
V gene: TRBV6-5
D gene: .
CDR3 protein: CASRRWTETSYEQYF

clone size: .
J gene: TRBJ2-7
V gene: TRBV27
D gene: .
CDR3 protein: CASSPNPGLDSYEQYF

clone size: .
J gene: TRBJ2-7
V gene: TRBV11-2
D gene: TRBD2
CDR3 protein: CASSLEPSGPYEQYF

clone size: few
J gene: TRBJ2-7
V gene: TRBV5-4
D gene: TRBD2
CDR3 protein: CASSAEPLLAGVHEQYF

clone size: .
J gene: TRBJ1-2
V gene: TRBV18
D gene: .
CDR3 protein: CASSPVEQGGYTF

clone size: few
J gene: TRBJ2-1
V gene: TRBV7-2
D gene: TRBD2
CDR3 protein: CASRSPSGLMREEIDEQFF

clone size: .
J gene: TRBJ1-6
V gene: TRBV5-6
D gene: .
CDR3 protein: CASSWFDRANSPLHF

clone size: .
J gene: TRBJ2-7
V gene: TRBV6-5
D gene: TRBD2
CDR3 protein: CASSYAGTSGSYEQYF

clone size: once
J gene: TRBJ2-3
V gene: TRBV5-6
D gene: TRBD2
CDR3 protein: CASSRSGSTDTQYF

clone size: .
J gene: TRBJ2-1
V gene: TRBV7-9
D gene: .
CDR3 protein: CASSSRRRGRSDEQFF

clone size: once
J gene: TRBJ2-7
V gene: TRBV19
D gene: .
CDR3 protein: CASSIGGSYEQYF

clone size: .
J gene: TRBJ2-1
V gene: TRBV28
D gene: TRBD1
CDR3 protein: CASSLLGRGHEQFF

clone size: .
J gene: TRBJ1-1
V gene: TRBV2
D gene: TRBD1
CDR3 protein: CASRGPGGFNTEAFF

clone size: once
J gene: TRBJ1-1
V gene: TRBV27
D gene: .
CDR3 protein: CASSLYTGEAFF

clone size: large
J gene: TRBJ1-5
V gene: TRBV28
D gene: TRBD1
CDR3 protein: CASSFPGPGGQPQHF

clone size: .
J gene: TRBJ2-3
V gene: TRBV25-1
D gene: .
CDR3 protein: CASSLNGGPSTDTQYF

clone size: .
J gene: TRBJ1-1
V gene: TRBV6-1
D gene: TRBD1
CDR3 protein: CASRQGSTEAFF

clone size: .
J gene: TRBJ2-7
V gene: TRBV10-3
D gene: TRBD1
CDR3 protein: CAIQDRISYEQYF

clone size: .
J gene: TRBJ1-2
V gene: TRBV9
D gene: TRBD1
CDR3 protein: CASSAGTGYGYTF

clone size: once
J gene: TRBJ1-5
V gene: TRBV27
D gene: .
CDR3 protein: CASSLSAEGVYSNQPQHF

clone size: few
J gene: TRBJ1-3
V gene: TRBV9
D gene: .
CDR3 protein: CASSAQHFAGNTIYF

clone size: once
J gene: TRBJ2-7
V gene: TRBV4-3
D gene: .
CDR3 protein: CASSQDTRDFYEQYF

clone size: once
J gene: TRBJ1-2
V gene: TRBV7-9
D gene: TRBD1
CDR3 protein: CASSLLQGASGYTF

clone size: .
J gene: TRBJ2-7
V gene: TRBV20-1
D gene: TRBD2
CDR3 protein: CSASGRGEQYF

clone size: few
J gene: TRBJ1-6
V gene: TRBV6-1
D gene: TRBD1
CDR3 protein: CASIEAGGRNSPLHF

clone size: .
J gene: TRBJ2-3
V gene: TRBV27
D gene: TRBD1
CDR3 protein: CASRTRDRGATDTQYF

clone size: .
J gene: TRBJ2-7
V gene: TRBV7-2
D gene: .
CDR3 protein: CASSPGVQSSYEQYF

clone size: few
J gene: TRBJ1-1
V gene: TRBV5-1
D gene: .
CDR3 protein: CASSWGDRLRDEAFF

clone size: .
J gene: TRBJ1-2
V gene: TRBV7-9
D gene: TRBD1
CDR3 protein: CASSLETGIYGYTF

clone size: .
J gene: TRBJ2-1
V gene: TRBV15
D gene: .
CDR3 protein: CATSRDREVFNEQFF

clone size: once
J gene: TRBJ1-2
V gene: TRBV27
D gene: TRBD1
CDR3 protein: CASHPLTGVNNYGYTF

clone size: .
J gene: TRBJ1-1
V gene: TRBV29-1
D gene: TRBD1
CDR3 protein: CSAVWDRTGLEAFF

clone size: .
J gene: TRBJ1-1
V gene: TRBV6-1
D gene: TRBD1
CDR3 protein: CATNRDRQGTEAFF

clone size: once
J gene: TRBJ1-4
V gene: TRBV10-2
D gene: .
CDR3 protein: CASSDREGATNEKLFF

clone size: .
J gene: TRBJ2-7
V gene: TRBV5-1
D gene: TRBD1
CDR3 protein: CASSLAGTVSYEQYF

clone size: once
J gene: TRBJ2-7
V gene: TRBV6-6
D gene: TRBD1
CDR3 protein: CASSYSGTDYEQYF

clone size: .
J gene: TRBJ1-3
V gene: TRBV29-1
D gene: TRBD1
CDR3 protein: CSVEGDRAGNTIYF

clone size: few
J gene: TRBJ1-5
V gene: TRBV6-5
D gene: .
CDR3 protein: CASSSSRVRQPQHF

clone size: .
J gene: TRBJ1-5
V gene: TRBV7-9
D gene: .
CDR3 protein: CASSAGGSNQPQHF

clone size: .
J gene: TRBJ2-5
V gene: TRBV14
D gene: TRBD1
CDR3 protein: CASSQETGEETQYF

clone size: few
J gene: TRBJ2-7
V gene: TRBV5-5
D gene: .
CDR3 protein: CASSLAVSYEQYF

clone size: .
J gene: TRBJ2-5
V gene: TRBV6-1
D gene: TRBD1
CDR3 protein: CASSPGQIFQETQYF

clone size: few
J gene: TRBJ2-1
V gene: TRBV4-1
D gene: .
CDR3 protein: CASSHVTRGGEQFF

clone size: .
J gene: TRBJ2-7
V gene: TRBV6-5
D gene: TRBD1
CDR3 protein: CASRTPGQGSHEQYF

clone size: once
J gene: TRBJ1-2
V gene: TRBV30
D gene: .
CDR3 protein: CAWSIGSNYGYTF

clone size: .
J gene: TRBJ1-4
V gene: TRBV5-4
D gene: TRBD1
CDR3 protein: CASSPGTGRSNEKLFF

clone size: .
J gene: TRBJ2-2
V gene: TRBV4-1
D gene: .
CDR3 protein: CASSQELSYTGELFF

clone size: .
J gene: TRBJ2-5
V gene: TRBV9
D gene: .
CDR3 protein: CASSVEVAEETQYF

clone size: .
J gene: TRBJ2-7
V gene: TRBV7-9
D gene: TRBD1
CDR3 protein: CASSTPPTWTGENQYF

clone size: .
J gene: TRBJ2-6
V gene: TRBV6-1
D gene: .
CDR3 protein: CASSEAQSGANVLTF

clone size: .
J gene: TRBJ1-3
V gene: TRBV9
D gene: TRBD1
CDR3 protein: CASSGQGIRGNTIYF

clone size: .
J gene: TRBJ2-7
V gene: TRBV21-1
D gene: .
CDR3 protein: CASSKEPGTGEQYF

clone size: .
J gene: TRBJ1-4
V gene: TRBV14
D gene: .
CDR3 protein: CASSQDMVIQGGKLFF

clone size: .
J gene: TRBJ2-7
V gene: TRBV7-6
D gene: .
CDR3 protein: CASSLDFQGYEQYF

clone size: .
J gene: TRBJ1-3
V gene: TRBV6-1
D gene: .
CDR3 protein: CASSEAEGSGNTIYF

clone size: few
J gene: TRBJ1-5
V gene: TRBV2
D gene: TRBD1
CDR3 protein: CASSRTGGGQPQHF